This T cell receptor (beta chain) was retrieved from a study of blood T cell repertoires in COVID-19 (dated by TCRdb to about 2020). In terms of the full investigation: Samples from collaborators originated in the United States, Italy and Spain and spanned both the acute and convalescent phases of COVID-19. The material from the prospective study consisted of cDNA or gDNA derived from T cells, B-cell-depleted T cells, or PBMCs. Deeply sampled blood TCRbeta repertoires from subjects exposed to, actively infected with, or recovered from COVID-19 were included in the dataset. The repertoires were released in a freely available public database intended as a resource for research on the immune response to SARS-CoV-2. Samples were obtained from the ongoing ImmuneRACE study (first 160 participants) and from over 1,000 subjects provided by 6 global collaborators. The sample metadata nearly always contained a de-identified subject ID, COVID-19 status, age in years and sex. Where available, HLA class I and class II types were obtained from metadata supplied by the sample provider rather than from assay-based typing. General study outcomes and caveats: The amount of clinical and demographic metadata varied by source and participant and was provided uncurated.

About this clone: Its antigen target is currently unknown. No much larger clone exists at a distance of one base, and base qualities are not known.

CDR1 and CDR2 (SNHLY, FYNNEI) derive from the germline V gene. The CDR3 holds 16 amino acids from the cysteine to the phenylalanine. The kept DNA is CDR3 alone, 48 bases in frame from the first base. Trimming leaves V shorter by 4 bases and J shorter by 2 bases, with the junction holding 4 bases beyond the gene matches. TCRbeta CDR3 regions were amplified from genomic DNA by means of the immunoSEQ Assay, a bias-controlled multiplex PCR. The published analysis was carried out like this. Nucleated cell counts per sample were estimated from amplification of reference gene primers within the assay. Sequence reads were collapsed and filtered to measure the absolute abundance of every unique TCRbeta CDR3 rearrangement. For each sample, productive Simpson clonality was calculated as the square root of Simpson's diversity index over productive rearrangements. TCRdb obtained this table from immuneACCESS and retained in-frame rearrangements with V and J assigned. These tables miss some clones; where compared with another copy, unresolved V genes account for less than half of the shortfall, and the remainder is unexplained. The V and J calls and clone size are taken from that table; D and trimming were inferred from the DNA. For this sample there are tens of thousands of clones; roughly 86% appear just once. Approximately 14% of the sample is held by the ten biggest clonotypes.

Collaborating institutions collected whole blood in K2EDTA tubes following their own protocols. For TCRbeta analysis, collaborators shipped samples as frozen whole blood, isolated PBMCs, or DNA extracted from either of those sample types. Material: peripheral blood. The chain is encoded by TRBV2 joined to TRBJ2-1; TRBD2 agrees with 11 junctional bases. The clonotype was recovered from a human donor in a cohort sampled during active COVID-19. The CDR3 region: CASSALAGGPYNEQFF. The DNA reads TGTGCCAGCAGTGCCTTAGCGGGGGGGCCCTACAATGAGCAGTTCTTC.